This passage covers 15 T cell receptor beta chains from one sample sequenced in a study of blood T cell repertoires in COVID-19. Produced via immunoSEQ multiplex PCR; TCRdb's table is partial and in-frame only. The table includes 150,000 to 200,000 clones, roughly 91% detected once. The source material was peripheral blood. The receptors were sampled from a man aged 45-60 years who had recovered from COVID-19.

The rearrangement joins TRBV11-2 to TRBJ2-2; 8 bases map to TRBD2. V dropped 2 bases and J dropped 1; count of bases not matched to a gene: 0. Looked up from germline, CDR1 is SGHAT and CDR2 is FQNNGV. This CDR3 comprises 15 residues. For the CDR3, the DNA is TGTGCCAGCAGCTTACGGGGGGGGAACACCGGGGAGCTGTTTTTT. This gives the protein CASSLRGGNTGELFF.

The rearrangement joins TRBV24-1 to TRBJ2-3; TRBD2 matches 14 bases. The J segment lost 6 bases and the V segment lost 5 bases, leaving 3 bases of the junction unmatched. Germline V lookup: CDR1 KGHDR, CDR2 SFDVKD. This CDR3 contains 15 residues. The CDR3 coding sequence is TGTGCCACCAGTGTGGGACTAGCGGGAGTTGATACGCAGTATTTT. The encoded protein is CATSVGLAGVDTQYF.

V usage is TRBV10-1 and J usage is TRBJ2-1; D may be TRBD2 (6 bases). Trimming removed 6 bases from V and 15 bases from J, with 21 bases in between. The germline V gene encodes CDR1 WNHNN and CDR2 SYGVQD (reference sequence). This CDR3 is 13 amino acids long. CDR3 in DNA: TGCGCCAGCAGCGATCGTCCGGGGACGCGGGGGTTCTTC. This gives the protein CASSDRPGTRGFF.

In this sample, this clone is medium-sized (0.01 to 0.1%). The chain has TRBV27 and TRBJ1-3; no clear D. The CDR3 spans 13 residues. Trimming shortened V by 7 bases and J by 1 base, and 8 bases separated the two germline ends. Germline lookup yields CDR1 MNHEY and CDR2 SMNVEV (reference sequence). CDR3: CASISQSGNTIYF. In DNA form, the CDR3 reads TGTGCCAGCATCTCACAGTCTGGAAACACCATATATTTT.

This clone was counted a single time. The chain employs TRBV2 and TRBJ2-5, with 10 nucleotides matching TRBD2. The V segment lost 6 bases and the J segment 2 bases; nucleotides outside the gene matches: 3. The CDR3 contains 14 residues. The germline CDR1 and CDR2 sequences are SNHLY and FYNNEI. The DNA for the CDR3 is TGTGCCAGCAGAACAGCGGGGGGGCAAGAGACCCAGTACTTC. Its protein product is CASRTAGGQETQYF.

The chain combines TRBV5-8 with TRBJ2-5; possibly TRBD1 for D (6 bases). Per germline, CDR1 SGHTS and CDR2 YDEGEE. V gave up 0 bases and J gave up 3 bases, with 9 bases separating them. This CDR3 spans 14 amino acids. The CDR3 sequence: CASSLDRAKETQYF. In nucleotides, the CDR3 is TGTGCCAGCAGCTTGGACAGGGCAAAAGAGACCCAGTACTTC.

The chain uses TRBV11-3 and TRBJ2-7; TRBD1 aligns across 8 bases. CDR1 SGHNT and CDR2 YENEEA come from the germline V gene. The CDR3 sequence is 14 residues long. V trimming: 4 bases; J trimming: 5 bases; junction bases outside the gene matches: 7. The CDR3 here is CASSSGQAPHEQYF. The CDR3 DNA reads TGTGCCAGCAGCTCGGGACAGGCCCCCCACGAGCAGTACTTC. The full variable domain, in which reference TRBV11-3 and TRBJ2-7 provide the parts outside the CDR3, is EAGVVQSPRYKIIEKKQPVAFWCNPISGHNTLYWYLQNLGQGPELLIRYENEEAVDDSQLPKDRFSAERLKGVDSTLKIQPAELGDSAVYLCASSSGQAPHEQYFGPGTRLTVT.

This clone was observed a few times. The chain is built from TRBV2 and TRBJ1-1; D perhaps matches TRBD1 (5 bases). Germline V gene data show CDR1 as SNHLY and CDR2 as FYNNEI. This CDR3 comprises 12 residues. The V and J ends lost 7 bases and 1 base respectively, with 7 bases between them. The CDR3 bases are TGTGCCAGCAAGACAGCGAACACTGAAGCTTTCTTT. Translated: CASKTANTEAFF.

V usage is TRBV7-2 and J usage is TRBJ2-5; D is uncertain. V shed 5 bases and J shed 2 bases, with 12 bases lying between them. Germline CDR1 SGHTA, CDR2 FQGNSA. The CDR3 has 14 amino acids. Written as DNA, the CDR3 is TGTGCCAGCAGCCGGGTGCCCACGCAAGAGACCCAGTACTTC. It codes for CASSRVPTQETQYF.

Worth noting for this clone: This same CDR3 is encoded by further DNA sequences in the sample. V gene TRBV6-2 or TRBV6-3 combines with J gene TRBJ2-7, with 8 bases fitting TRBD2. The germline CDR1 and CDR2 sequences are MNHEY and SVGEGT. The CDR3 totals 13 residues. J was trimmed by 4 bases and V by 2 bases; bases with no gene match: 1. The CDR3 sequence: CASSYTGGYEQYF. The CDR3 DNA follows: TGTGCCAGCAGTTACACGGGAGGGTACGAGCAGTACTTC.

The chain uses TRBV6-6 and TRBJ2-2; 10 bases are a match to TRBD1. The CDR3 runs 15 residues. V shed 7 bases, J shed 5 bases, and the junction held 7 bases outside the gene matches. Germline V gene sequence: CDR1 MNHNY, CDR2 SVGAGI (reference sequence). The chain's CDR3 is CASTPTGGRTGELFF. The CDR3 nucleotides read TGTGCCAGCACCCCGACAGGGGGCAGAACCGGGGAGCTGTTTTTT.

The chain carries TRBV7-2 and TRBJ2-7; no clear D. There are 13 residues in the CDR3. The V gene's germline CDR1 is SGHTA and CDR2 FQGNSA. Deletions cut 4 bases from V and 2 bases from J, with 9 bases between. The CDR3 here is CASSWWAPYEQYF. The CDR3 DNA reads TGTGCCAGCAGCTGGTGGGCTCCCTACGAGCAGTACTTC.

This chain links TRBV5-4 with TRBJ1-4; TRBD1 matches at 7 bases. Germline CDR1 SGHNT, CDR2 YYREEE (reference sequence). Germline trimming cut 4 bases from V and 7 bases from J; bases unmatched to any gene: 7. The CDR3 contains 14 residues. CDR3 sequence: CASSPTGEREKLFF. CDR3 DNA sequence: TGTGCCAGCAGCCCAACAGGGGAGCGTGAAAAACTGTTTTTT.

This clone came up once. The chain has TRBV2 and TRBJ2-1; 12 bases are a match to TRBD2. Germline trimming cut 6 bases from V and 9 bases from J; bases unmatched to any gene: 3. Germline V gives CDR1 SNHLY, CDR2 FYNNEI. This CDR3 is 13 amino acids long. CDR3 sequence reads: CASRASGRGEQFF. Here the CDR3 DNA reads TGTGCCAGCAGGGCTAGCGGGAGGGGTGAGCAGTTCTTC.

V gene TRBV9 combines with J gene TRBJ2-3; 7 bases are shared with TRBD1. The CDR3 totals 15 residues. The germline gives CDR1 SGDLS, CDR2 YYNGEE. With V trimmed by 4 bases and J by 2 bases, 7 bases remained unmatched. The CDR3 region has the DNA TGTGCCAGCAGCCCCCTAGGGACAGACACAGATACGCAGTATTTT. It is translated as CASSPLGTDTDTQYF. Together with reference TRBV9 and TRBJ2-3, the CDR3 gives the full variable domain: DSGVTQTPKHLITATGQRVTLRCSPRSGDLSVYWYQQSLDQGLQFLIQYYNGEERAKGNILERFSAQQFPDLHSELNLSSLELGDSALYFCASSPLGTDTDTQYFGPGTRLTVL.